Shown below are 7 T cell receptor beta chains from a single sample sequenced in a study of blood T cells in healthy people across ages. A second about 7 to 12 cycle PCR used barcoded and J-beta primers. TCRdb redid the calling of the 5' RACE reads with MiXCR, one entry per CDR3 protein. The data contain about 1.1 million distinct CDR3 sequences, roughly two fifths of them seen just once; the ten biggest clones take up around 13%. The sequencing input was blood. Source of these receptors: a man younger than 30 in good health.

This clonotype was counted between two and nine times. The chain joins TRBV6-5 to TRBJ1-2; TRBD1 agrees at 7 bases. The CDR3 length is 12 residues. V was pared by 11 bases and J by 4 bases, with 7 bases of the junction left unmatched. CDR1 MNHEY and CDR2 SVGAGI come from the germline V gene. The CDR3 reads CAVHDRVYGYTF. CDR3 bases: TGTGCCGTACACGACAGGGTCTATGGCTACACCTTC.

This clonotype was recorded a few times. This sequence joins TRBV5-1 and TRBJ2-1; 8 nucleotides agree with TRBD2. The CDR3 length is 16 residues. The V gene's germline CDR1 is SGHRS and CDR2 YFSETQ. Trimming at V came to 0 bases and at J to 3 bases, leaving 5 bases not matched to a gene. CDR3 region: CASSLATSAYYNEQFF. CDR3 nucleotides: TGCGCCAGCAGCTTGGCGACTAGCGCCTACTACAATGAGCAGTTCTTC.

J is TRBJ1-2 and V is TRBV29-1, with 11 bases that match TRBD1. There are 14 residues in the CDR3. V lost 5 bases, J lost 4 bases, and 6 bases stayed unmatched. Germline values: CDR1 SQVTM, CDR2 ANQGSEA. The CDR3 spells CSVWDRGRPYGYTF. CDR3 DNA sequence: TGCAGCGTTTGGGACAGGGGGAGGCCCTATGGCTACACCTTC.

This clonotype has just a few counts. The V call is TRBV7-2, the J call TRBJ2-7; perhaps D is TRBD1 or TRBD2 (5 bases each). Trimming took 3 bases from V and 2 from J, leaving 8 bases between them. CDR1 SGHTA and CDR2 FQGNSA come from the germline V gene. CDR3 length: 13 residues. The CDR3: CASSFEGTYEQYF. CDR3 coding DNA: TGTGCCAGCAGCTTTGAGGGGACCTACGAGCAGTACTTC.

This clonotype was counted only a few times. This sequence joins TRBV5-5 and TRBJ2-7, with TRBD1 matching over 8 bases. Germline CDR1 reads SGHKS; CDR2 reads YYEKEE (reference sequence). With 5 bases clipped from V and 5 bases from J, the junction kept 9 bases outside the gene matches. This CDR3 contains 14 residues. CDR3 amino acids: CASRVKGQAHEQYF. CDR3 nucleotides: TGTGCCAGCAGGGTGAAGGGACAGGCACACGAGCAGTACTTC.

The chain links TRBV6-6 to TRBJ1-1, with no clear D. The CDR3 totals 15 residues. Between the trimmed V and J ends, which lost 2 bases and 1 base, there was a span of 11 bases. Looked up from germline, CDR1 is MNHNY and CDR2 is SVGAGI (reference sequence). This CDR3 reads CASSYDHLGNTEAFF. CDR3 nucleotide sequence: TGTGCCAGCAGTTACGACCACCTCGGGAACACTGAAGCTTTCTTT.

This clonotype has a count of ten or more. The chain's CDR3 is CASSRTGMNTEAFF. The CDR3 DNA sequence: TGTGCCAGCAGTCGGACCGGGATGAACACTGAAGCTTTCTTT. The chain has TRBV9 and TRBJ1-1; D call uncertain. V was shortened by 5 bases and J by 0 bases, with 11 bases between the two germline ends. Germline V CDR1 and CDR2: SGDLS, YYNGEE. This CDR3 comprises 14 residues. Supplemented by reference TRBV9 and TRBJ1-1, the full variable domain reads DSGVTQTPKHLITATGQRVTLRCSPRSGDLSVYWYQQSLDQGLQFLIQYYNGEERAKGNILERFSAQQFPDLHSELNLSSLELGDSALYFCASSRTGMNTEAFFGQGTRLTVV.